This TCR beta chain was identified during a study of immune evolution from preneoplasia to lung adenocarcinoma. Study-wide results and limits: Compared with EGFR-mutant or double wild-type lesions, KRAS-mutant nodules were more clonal. Later-stage lesions seemingly showed higher T cell density and diversity than normal lung.

Each case's diagnosis was confirmed by two pathologists on H&E. Method: immunoSEQ multiplex PCR; TCRdb's copy keeps in-frame clones and lacks some. The sample has just under 10,000 clones, 80% seen once. Note on this clone: As yet, its antigen is unknown.

The CDR3 extends over 13 amino acids. With 6 bases clipped from V and 6 bases from J, the junction kept 7 bases outside the gene matches. Per germline, CDR1 ENHRY and CDR2 SYGVKD. The specimen sequenced was FFPE minimally invasive lung adenocarcinoma tissue. The V gene is TRBV10-3, the J gene TRBJ2-7, with 8 nucleotides matching TRBD2. The origin of this receptor is a person aged 65 to 79 with lung adenocarcinoma. Some clones in this sample may be carry-over from other donors' samples. DNA of the CDR3: TGTGCCATCAGAGCCGGGGGGGCGGGCGAGCAGTACTTC. As protein: CAIRAGGAGEQYF.